A single sample gave rise to the 20 T cell receptor beta chains below, sequenced in a study of cytomegalovirus exposure and HLA in healthy donors (dated by TCRdb to about 2017). To prepare the library, the immunoSEQ multiplex PCR assay was applied. A mixture of 60 forward primers for TCR Vbeta segments and 13 reverse primers for TCR Jbeta segments was used in the multiplex PCR. Entries here come from immuneACCESS through TCRdb and include only in-frame sequences with V and J called. Some clones fail to appear in such tables; in the studies checked, an unresolved V gene covers under half of the shortfall, and the cause of the remainder is unknown. The table for this sample lists about 160,000 clones; about 75% of them were counted only once. The top ten constitute 2.5% to 3% of the sample. Sequenced input: PBMCs. These receptors came from a woman aged 45 to 65 in good health and CMV-seropositive.

The CDR3 bases are TGCGCCAGCAGCGGGGCCGGGACAGGGGCGAGGGGCTACACCTTC. This translates into CASSGAGTGARGYTF. This chain connects TRBV5-1 to TRBJ1-2; 10 bases match TRBD1. Per germline, CDR1 SGHRS and CDR2 YFSETQ. V trimming: 4 bases; J trimming: 8 bases; junction bases outside the gene matches: 11. The CDR3 loop spans 15 amino acids.

The V and J genes are TRBV21-1 and TRBJ2-5; the D call in the table, TRBD2, was not verified against the DNA. The J call may be in error: the DNA end matches TRBJ2-7 better. TRBV21-1 is assigned pseudogene status. This CDR3 is built from 15 residues. CDR3 sequence reads: CASSPASGCPYEQYF. For the CDR3, the DNA is TGTGCCAGCAGCCCCGCCAGCGGGTGTCCCTACGAGCAGTACTTC.

The chain joins TRBV10-2 to TRBJ2-5, with TRBD2 identical over 8 bases. Germline CDR1 and CDR2: WSHSY and SAAADI. After removal of 3 bases from V and 4 bases from J, the junction contained 7 bases not matched to a gene. The CDR3 has 15 residues. The CDR3 DNA is TGCGCCAGCAGTGATGGACTAGCAGGTGTAGAGACCCAGTACTTC. Amino acid sequence: CASSDGLAGVETQYF.

The rearrangement uses TRBV15 and TRBJ2-1; 7 nucleotides line up with TRBD1. Per germline, CDR1 LNHNV and CDR2 YYDKDF (reference sequence). V gave up 1 base and J gave up 7 bases; unmatched junction bases: 7. The CDR3 has 15 residues. CDR3 sequence: CATSRGDSPGNEQFF. CDR3 bases: TGTGCCACCAGCAGAGGGGACAGCCCAGGGAATGAGCAGTTCTTC.

The rearrangement joins TRBV4-2 to TRBJ1-2, with D maybe TRBD1 (6 bases). The CDR3 loop spans 15 amino acids. The V gene lost 3 bases and the J gene lost 2 bases, with 13 bases spanning the gap. Germline V CDR1 and CDR2: LGHNA, YNFKEQ. The CDR3 region is CASSHPGQKNYGYTF. CDR3 DNA: TGTGCCAGCAGCCACCCGGGACAAAAAAACTATGGCTACACCTTC.

The chain couples TRBV13 to TRBJ2-4; 7 nucleotides line up with TRBD1. The CDR3 is 15 amino acids. The germline V gene encodes CDR1 PRHDT and CDR2 FYEKMQ (reference sequence). With 3 bases clipped from V and 2 bases from J, the junction kept 4 bases outside the gene matches. Here the CDR3 reads CASSFRQGTKNIQYF. In DNA form, the CDR3 reads TGTGCCAGCAGCTTCCGACAGGGAACCAAAAACATTCAGTACTTC.

This clone was detected once. The chain uses TRBV6-1 and TRBJ2-3; 9 positions match TRBD2. The CDR3 runs to 15 residues. After removal of 4 bases from V and 4 bases from J, the junction contained 6 bases not matched to a gene. Germline V gene sequence: CDR1 MNHNS, CDR2 SASEGT. This CDR3 reads CASSGGLAGADTQYF. The CDR3 nucleotides are TGTGCCAGCAGTGGGGGACTAGCTGGGGCAGATACGCAGTATTTT.

Here the CDR3 reads CASRITAGNEKLFF. For the CDR3, the DNA is TGCGCCAGCAGAATAACAGCGGGAAATGAAAAACTGTTTTTT. The V and J genes are TRBV4-1 and TRBJ1-4; D remains ambiguous. The CDR3 length is 14 residues. Trimming removed 6 bases at V and 5 bases at J, with 13 bases between. The germline V gene encodes CDR1 MGHRA and CDR2 YSYEKL.

V usage is TRBV2 and J usage is TRBJ1-2; D is ambiguous. Germline CDR1 is SNHLY and CDR2 is FYNNEI. This CDR3 comprises 13 residues. V was cut by 4 bases and J by 7 bases, with 13 bases left in between. The CDR3 region has the DNA TGTGCCAGCAGTGCTAAAACAGTGGGTGGCTACACCTTC. Translating it yields CASSAKTVGGYTF.

The chain uses TRBV29-1 and TRBJ2-3, with TRBD1 matching 7 bases. The CDR3 consists of 12 residues. The germline gives CDR1 SQVTM, CDR2 ANQGSEA. The junction had 3 bases not matched to a gene; V was cut back by 5 bases and J by 4 bases. CDR3 amino acids: CSVKGASDTQYF. DNA for the CDR3: TGCAGCGTTAAGGGGGCTTCAGATACGCAGTATTTT.

This rearrangement joins TRBV6-5 to TRBJ2-2; 8 bases align to TRBD1. Germline CDR1 is MNHEY and CDR2 is SVGAGI. This CDR3 comprises 15 residues. Trimming took 5 bases from V and 2 from J; bases not matched to a gene: 4. The CDR3 sequence is CASSRTGLNTGELFF. CDR3 bases: TGTGCCAGCAGTAGGACAGGGCTTAACACCGGGGAGCTGTTTTTT.

This chain links TRBV23-1 with TRBJ1-6; 8 nucleotides line up with TRBD1. TRBV23-1 is assigned to the ORF class and has an uncertain function. J was trimmed by 5 bases and V by 8 bases; bases with no gene match: 8. This CDR3 contains 15 residues. The CDR3 region has the DNA TGCGCCAGCGCTCAGGGGACAGGCGATAATTCACCCCTCCACTTT. Translated: CASAQGTGDNSPLHF.

The V gene is TRBV5-1, the J gene TRBJ2-5, with 8 nucleotides matching TRBD2. CDR3 size: 20 residues. Germline assignment: CDR1 SGHRS and CDR2 YFSETQ. The V and J ends lost 4 bases and 0 bases, in that order; junction bases with no gene match: 20. CDR3 residues: CASSPRFGSGTYQYQETQYF. The CDR3 coding sequence is TGCGCCAGCAGCCCCCGGTTTGGTAGCGGGACCTACCAGTACCAAGAGACCCAGTACTTC. Variable domain in full (rest from reference TRBV5-1 and TRBJ2-5): KAGVTQTPRYLIKTRGQQVTLSCSPISGHRSVSWYQQTPGQGLQFLFEYFSETQRNKGNFPGRFSGRQFSNSRSEMNVSTLELGDSALYLCASSPRFGSGTYQYQETQYFGPGTRLLVL.

The chain has TRBV4-2 and TRBJ2-7; 8 nucleotides match TRBD2. The CDR3 is 16 amino acids. The V segment lost 1 base and the J segment 2 bases; nucleotides outside the gene matches: 7. Germline values: CDR1 LGHNA, CDR2 YNFKEQ. The CDR3 region is CASSQGLSGGTYEQYF. CDR3 nucleotides: TGTGCCAGCAGCCAAGGGTTGAGCGGGGGTACCTACGAGCAGTACTTC.

The chain is built from TRBV12-5 and TRBJ1-1, with 8 bases lining up with TRBD1. The junction had 6 bases not matched to a gene; V was cut back by 3 bases and J by 6 bases. The CDR3 extends over 14 amino acids. The germline CDR1 and CDR2 sequences are LGHNT and FRNRAP. CDR3 sequence reads: CASGFTDRGAEAFF. The CDR3 DNA sequence: TGTGCTAGTGGTTTCACTGACAGGGGCGCTGAAGCTTTCTTT.

This chain connects TRBV6-5 to TRBJ2-1; 10 bases match TRBD1. V was clipped by 4 bases and J by 8 bases; unmatched bases: 8. CDR3 size: 15 residues. Germline lookup yields CDR1 MNHEY and CDR2 SVGAGI. CDR3 nucleotide sequence: TGTGCCAGCAGTTTCCGGGACAGGGGCCATTATGAGCAGTTCTTC. As protein: CASSFRDRGHYEQFF.

This rearrangement joins TRBV13 to TRBJ1-2, with D unresolved. The germline V gene has CDR1 PRHDT and CDR2 FYEKMQ (reference sequence). V gave up 3 bases and J gave up 6 bases, with 8 bases separating them. The CDR3 loop spans 12 amino acids. The CDR3 spells CASSFSTDGYTF. The CDR3 DNA sequence: TGTGCCAGCAGCTTTTCCACTGATGGCTACACCTTC.

This clone was detected a few times. This chain uses TRBV7-2 with TRBJ1-5; D gene ambiguous. Germline CDR1 is SGHTA and CDR2 is FQGNSA. The CDR3 is 14 residues long. Trimming removed 2 bases at V and 3 bases at J, with 8 bases between. CDR3 sequence reads: CASSLRGHNQPQHF. As DNA, the CDR3 is TGTGCCAGCAGCTTAAGAGGCCACAATCAGCCCCAGCATTTT.

This clone has more than one count but fewer than ten. The rearrangement joins TRBV5-1 to TRBJ2-7; 10 bases are shared with TRBD2. V lost 0 bases and J lost 5; bases outside the gene matches: 2. Looked up from germline, CDR1 is SGHRS and CDR2 is YFSETQ. The CDR3 consists of 14 residues. CDR3 residues: CASSLVSGGNEQYF. The CDR3 DNA follows: TGCGCCAGCAGCTTGGTTAGCGGGGGGAACGAGCAGTACTTC. Using reference TRBV5-1 and TRBJ2-7 for the parts outside the CDR3, the full variable domain is KAGVTQTPRYLIKTRGQQVTLSCSPISGHRSVSWYQQTPGQGLQFLFEYFSETQRNKGNFPGRFSGRQFSNSRSEMNVSTLELGDSALYLCASSLVSGGNEQYFGPGTRLTVT.

The chain couples TRBV5-4 to TRBJ1-1; tentatively, D is TRBD1 (5 bases). Germline CDR1 and CDR2: SGHNT and YYREEE (reference sequence). Deletions cut 4 bases from V and 1 base from J, with 11 bases between. CDR3 length: 14 amino acids. The CDR3 protein is CASSREQGNTEAFF. In nucleotides, the CDR3 is TGTGCCAGCAGCCGTGAGCAGGGGAACACTGAAGCTTTCTTT.